Listed here are 11 T cell receptor beta chains from one sample, sequenced in a study of long-term antiretroviral therapy in people with HIV. Researchers report immunoSEQ v3.0 was run at survey level. Data came from immunoSEQ multiplex PCR; TCRdb stores just in-frame clones and leaves some out. The sample has about 18,000 clones; roughly 91% are singletons. Source: unsorted PBMCs, taken 3 years after starting antiretroviral therapy. These receptors originate from a man aged 45 to 65 with HIV.

The J gene is TRBJ2-7, the V gene TRBV5-1; D is perhaps TRBD2 (6 bases). The V and J ends lost 0 bases and 3 bases respectively, with 10 bases between them. Germline V gives CDR1 SGHRS, CDR2 YFSETQ. The CDR3 covers 14 residues. The CDR3 protein is CASSLVPGDYEQYF. The CDR3, as DNA: TGCGCCAGCAGCTTGGTACCGGGGGACTACGAGCAGTACTTC.

This clone was detected once. This chain connects TRBV18 to TRBJ2-1; TRBD1 matches 10 bases. From germline, CDR1 is KGHSH and CDR2 LQKENI. The CDR3 extends over 16 amino acids. V trimming: 5 bases; J trimming: 10 bases; junction bases outside the gene matches: 14. As DNA, the CDR3 is TGTGCCAGCTCAATACGACAGGGGGCGTCCCCGGGAGAGCAGTTCTTC. Its protein product is CASSIRQGASPGEQFF.

The rearrangement joins TRBV5-1 to TRBJ1-2; TRBD1 might be the D (6 bases). Germline CDR1 reads SGHRS; CDR2 reads YFSETQ. CDR3 size: 15 residues. Trimming stripped 0 bases from V and 8 bases from J, with 17 bases between. The CDR3 DNA follows: TGCGCCAGCAGCTTGGCCTATAGTCAGGGGACGGGCTACACCTTC. Translated, it gives CASSLAYSQGTGYTF.

The chain has TRBV7-2 and TRBJ2-4; D tentatively fits TRBD1 or TRBD2 (5 bases each). The CDR3 sequence is 13 residues long. The germline CDR1 and CDR2 sequences are SGHTA and FQGNSA. Between the trimmed V and J ends, which lost 5 bases and 15 bases, there was a span of 20 bases. The CDR3, as DNA: TGTGCCAGCAGCCCCCTGCGATCGGGGCGATGGTACTTC. It translates to CASSPLRSGRWYF. The full variable domain, in which reference TRBV7-2 and TRBJ2-4 provide the parts outside the CDR3, is GAGVSQSPSNKVTEKGKDVELRCDPISGHTALYWYRQSLGQGLEFLIYFQGNSAPDKSGLPSDRFSAERTGGSVSTLTIQRTQQEDSAVYLCASSPLRSGRWYFGAGTRLSVL.

The chain links TRBV5-4 to TRBJ2-3, with TRBD2 identical over 8 bases. Germline V gene sequence: CDR1 SGHNT, CDR2 YYREEE (reference sequence). This CDR3 has 17 amino acids. The V and J ends lost 0 bases and 4 bases, in that order; junction bases with no gene match: 10. CDR3 sequence: CASSLEVTTSAADTQYF. The CDR3 bases are TGTGCCAGCAGCTTGGAAGTTACGACTAGCGCAGCAGATACGCAGTATTTT.

The V call is TRBV9, the J call TRBJ1-1; D may be TRBD1 (5 bases). This CDR3 contains 13 residues. V lost 3 bases to trimming and J lost 1 base, with 7 bases between them. Germline CDR1 is SGDLS and CDR2 is YYNGEE. CDR3 residues: CASSADTNTEAFF. CDR3 nucleotide sequence: TGTGCCAGCAGCGCGGACACGAACACTGAAGCTTTCTTT.

J is TRBJ1-2 and V is TRBV5-4; D is undetermined. The V end was cut by 3 bases, the J end by 2 bases, with 8 bases between. Looked up from germline, CDR1 is SGHNT and CDR2 is YYREEE (reference sequence). This CDR3 is built from 13 residues. Here the CDR3 DNA reads TGTGCCAGCAGCTCCGATGACAACTATGGCTACACCTTC. It yields the protein CASSSDDNYGYTF.

The rearrangement joins TRBV6-4 to TRBJ1-2; D remains unclear. V was trimmed by 3 bases and J by 3 bases, leaving 11 bases between them. Per germline, CDR1 MRHNA and CDR2 SNTAGT. The CDR3 extends over 14 amino acids. This CDR3 reads CASSEWPSYYGYTF. Here the CDR3 DNA reads TGTGCCAGCAGTGAATGGCCGTCCTACTATGGCTACACCTTC.

This clone was counted once. The chain has TRBV19 and TRBJ1-6; 11 bases agree with TRBD1. The CDR3 is made up of 19 amino acids. The V gene end was trimmed by 0 bases and the J gene end by 0 bases; junction bases not matched to a gene: 4. The V gene's germline CDR1 is LNHDA and CDR2 SQIVND (reference sequence). CDR3 loop: CASSIDRDRGSSYNSPLHF. The CDR3 coding sequence is TGTGCCAGTAGTATAGACCGGGACAGGGGGAGCTCCTATAATTCACCCCTCCACTTT.

This clone was observed a single time. This rearrangement joins TRBV7-2 to TRBJ1-2; 12 bases are shared with TRBD1. V was clipped by 5 bases and J by 8 bases; unmatched bases: 6. This CDR3 comprises 14 residues. CDR1 and CDR2 from the germline V gene are SGHTA and FQGNSA. CDR3 DNA: TGTGCCAGCAGCATGGGACAGGGGGCGGCGGGCTACACCTTC. Translation gives CASSMGQGAAGYTF.

The CDR3 region has the DNA TGTGCCAGCAGCCCCGGGACAGGGGAATACTACGAGCAGTACTTC. Translation: CASSPGTGEYYEQYF. This chain connects TRBV5-8 to TRBJ2-7, with 10 bases fitting TRBD1. The junction had 7 bases not matched to a gene; V was cut back by 4 bases and J by 3 bases. Germline CDR1 reads SGHTS; CDR2 reads YDEGEE. CDR3 length equals 15 residues.